This TCR beta chain was obtained from a study of OX40 agonist ivuxolimab in advanced cancers. Study summary: Patients were infused with ivuxolimab every 2 weeks at 0.01 to 10 mg/kg.

Looked up from germline, CDR1 is SEHNR and CDR2 is FQNEAQ (reference sequence). This CDR3 comprises 12 residues. Trimming removed 1 base at V and 8 bases at J, with 8 bases between. Assay used: immunoSEQ multiplex PCR; TCRdb lists only in-frame clones, some missing. The table shows some 44,000 clones, with 75% to 85% occurring only once. The rearrangement joins TRBV7-9 to TRBJ1-1; D not certain. The receptor comes from an adult with an advanced solid tumor such as melanoma, head and neck, liver or kidney cancer. Sequenced here: CD4+ or CD8+ T cells sorted from blood, sampled in a trial of the OX40 agonist ivuxolimab. The CDR3 is CASSLDVEEAFF. The CDR3 DNA sequence: TGTGCCAGCAGCTTAGATGTTGAGGAAGCTTTCTTT.